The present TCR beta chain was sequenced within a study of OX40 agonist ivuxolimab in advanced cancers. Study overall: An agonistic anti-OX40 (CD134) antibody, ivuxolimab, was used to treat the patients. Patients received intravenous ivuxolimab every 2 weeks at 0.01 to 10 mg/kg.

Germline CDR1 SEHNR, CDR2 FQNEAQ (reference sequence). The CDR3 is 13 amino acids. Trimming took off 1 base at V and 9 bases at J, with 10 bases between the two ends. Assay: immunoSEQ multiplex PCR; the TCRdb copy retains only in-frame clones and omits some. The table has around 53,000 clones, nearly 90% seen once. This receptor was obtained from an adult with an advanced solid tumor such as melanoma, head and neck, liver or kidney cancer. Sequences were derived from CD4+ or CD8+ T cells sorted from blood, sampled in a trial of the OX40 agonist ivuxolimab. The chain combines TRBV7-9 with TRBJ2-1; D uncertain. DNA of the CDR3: TGTGCCAGCAGCTTAGGTTTAGGTCGTGAGCAGTTCTTC. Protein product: CASSLGLGREQFF. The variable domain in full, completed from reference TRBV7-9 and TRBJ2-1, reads DTGVSQNPRHKITKRGQNVTFRCDPISEHNRLYWYRQTLGQGPEFLTYFQNEAQLEKSRLLSDRFSAERPKGSFSTLEIQRTEQGDSAMYLCASSLGLGREQFFGPGTRLTVL.